This entry is about one T cell receptor beta chain. This clone qualifies as medium-sized (0.01 to 0.1%). Its antigen specificity is not known. The record has no base qualities; no much larger clone is one base away. The data stem from a study of blood T cell repertoires in COVID-19 (dated by TCRdb to 2019 to 2021). A note on the overall study: Samples covering the acute and convalescent phases of COVID-19 were provided by collaborators in the United States, Italy and Spain. Nearly every sample came with metadata listing a de-identified subject ID, COVID-19 status, age in years and sex. The material from the prospective study consisted of cDNA or gDNA derived from T cells, B-cell-depleted T cells, or PBMCs. Where available, HLA class I and class II types were taken from metadata supplied by the sample provider and were not determined by assay-based typing. The dataset comprised deeply sampled blood TCRbeta repertoires from subjects exposed to, actively infected with, or recovered from COVID-19. Samples were obtained from the ongoing ImmuneRACE study (first 160 participants) and from 1,200 or so subjects provided by 6 global collaborators. The repertoires were made available in a free public database intended to serve as a resource for research on the immune response to SARS-CoV-2. What the authors observed across the whole study: The amount of clinical and demographic metadata varied by source and participant and was provided uncurated.

Whole blood was collected in K2EDTA tubes by collaborating institutions according to the institutions' own protocols. For TCRbeta analysis, collaborators shipped samples as frozen whole blood, isolated PBMCs, or DNA extracted from either of those sample types. The immunoSEQ Assay, a bias-controlled multiplex PCR, was used to amplify TCRbeta CDR3 regions from genomic DNA. In the original analysis: The number of nucleated cells in each sample was estimated from the amplification of reference gene primers within the assay. Sequence reads were collapsed and filtered to measure the absolute abundance of every unique TCRbeta CDR3 rearrangement. For each sample, productive Simpson clonality was calculated as the square root of Simpson's diversity index across productive rearrangements. TCRdb obtained this table from immuneACCESS and retained in-frame rearrangements with V and J assigned. These tables miss some clones; where compared with another copy, unresolved V genes account for less than half of the shortfall, and the remainder is unexplained. The DNA gave D and trimming, while V, J and clone size come from that table. A total of 50,000 to 70,000 clones appear in this sample, 88% of them only once. The ten largest clonotypes hold about 4.9% of the sample.

From cysteine to phenylalanine, the CDR3 is 13 amino acids long. The retained sequence is limited to the CDR3, 39 bases, with the frame set at the first base. For this chain, trimming is 8 bases at the V end and 4 bases at the J end, and the number of junction bases without a gene match is 8. The CDR1 and CDR2 encoded by the germline V gene are MNHEY and SVGAGI. Material: peripheral blood. The chain links TRBV6-5 with TRBJ2-7; 7 nucleotides in the junction match TRBD2. The sequence was collected from a man aged 55-75 years with acute or convalescent COVID-19. In nucleotides, the sequence is TGTGCCAGCGACGGCCGGGGAGGGTACGAGCAGTACTTC. Its product reads: CASDGRGGYEQYF.